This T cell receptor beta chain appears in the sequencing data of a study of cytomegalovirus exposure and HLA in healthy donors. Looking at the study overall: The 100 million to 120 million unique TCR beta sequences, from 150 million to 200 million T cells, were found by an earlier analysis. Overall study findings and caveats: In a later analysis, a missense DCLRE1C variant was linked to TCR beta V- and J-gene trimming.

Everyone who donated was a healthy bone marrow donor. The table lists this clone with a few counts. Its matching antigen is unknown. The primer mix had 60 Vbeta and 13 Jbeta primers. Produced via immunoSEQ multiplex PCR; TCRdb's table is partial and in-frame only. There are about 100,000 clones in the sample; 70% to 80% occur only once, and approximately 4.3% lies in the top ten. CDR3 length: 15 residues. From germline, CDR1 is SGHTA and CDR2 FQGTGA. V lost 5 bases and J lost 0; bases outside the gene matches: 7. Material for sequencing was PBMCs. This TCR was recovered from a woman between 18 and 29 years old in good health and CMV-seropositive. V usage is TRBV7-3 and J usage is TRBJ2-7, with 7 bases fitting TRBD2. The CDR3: CASSLTGGSSYEQYF. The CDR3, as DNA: TGTGCCAGCAGCCTGACTGGCGGGAGCTCCTACGAGCAGTACTTC.